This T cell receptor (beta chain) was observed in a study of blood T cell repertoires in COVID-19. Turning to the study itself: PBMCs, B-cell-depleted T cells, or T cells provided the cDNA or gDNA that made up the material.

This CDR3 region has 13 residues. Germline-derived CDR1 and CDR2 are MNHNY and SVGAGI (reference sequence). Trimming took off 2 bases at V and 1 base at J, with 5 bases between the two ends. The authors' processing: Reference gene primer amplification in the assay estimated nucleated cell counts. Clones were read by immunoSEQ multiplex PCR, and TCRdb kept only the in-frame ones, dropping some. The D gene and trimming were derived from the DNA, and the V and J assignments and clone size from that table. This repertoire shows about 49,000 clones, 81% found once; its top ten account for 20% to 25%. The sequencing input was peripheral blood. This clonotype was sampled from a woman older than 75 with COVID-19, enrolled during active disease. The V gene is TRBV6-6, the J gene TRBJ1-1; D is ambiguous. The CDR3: CASSYHPNTEAFF. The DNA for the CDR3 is TGTGCCAGCAGTTACCATCCGAACACTGAAGCTTTCTTT.